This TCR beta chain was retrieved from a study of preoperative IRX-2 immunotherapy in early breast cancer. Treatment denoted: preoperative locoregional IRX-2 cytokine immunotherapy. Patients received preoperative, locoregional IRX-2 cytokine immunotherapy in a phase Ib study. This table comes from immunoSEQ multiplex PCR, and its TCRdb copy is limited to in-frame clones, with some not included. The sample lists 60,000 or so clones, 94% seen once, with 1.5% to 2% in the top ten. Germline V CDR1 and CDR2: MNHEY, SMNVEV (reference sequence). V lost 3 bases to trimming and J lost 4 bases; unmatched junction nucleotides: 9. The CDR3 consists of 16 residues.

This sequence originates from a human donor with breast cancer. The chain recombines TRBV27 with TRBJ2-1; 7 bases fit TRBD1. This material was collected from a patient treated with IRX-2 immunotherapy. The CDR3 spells CASSLYEGAYYNEQFF. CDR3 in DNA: TGTGCCAGCAGTTTGTATGAGGGGGCGTATTACAATGAGCAGTTCTTC.